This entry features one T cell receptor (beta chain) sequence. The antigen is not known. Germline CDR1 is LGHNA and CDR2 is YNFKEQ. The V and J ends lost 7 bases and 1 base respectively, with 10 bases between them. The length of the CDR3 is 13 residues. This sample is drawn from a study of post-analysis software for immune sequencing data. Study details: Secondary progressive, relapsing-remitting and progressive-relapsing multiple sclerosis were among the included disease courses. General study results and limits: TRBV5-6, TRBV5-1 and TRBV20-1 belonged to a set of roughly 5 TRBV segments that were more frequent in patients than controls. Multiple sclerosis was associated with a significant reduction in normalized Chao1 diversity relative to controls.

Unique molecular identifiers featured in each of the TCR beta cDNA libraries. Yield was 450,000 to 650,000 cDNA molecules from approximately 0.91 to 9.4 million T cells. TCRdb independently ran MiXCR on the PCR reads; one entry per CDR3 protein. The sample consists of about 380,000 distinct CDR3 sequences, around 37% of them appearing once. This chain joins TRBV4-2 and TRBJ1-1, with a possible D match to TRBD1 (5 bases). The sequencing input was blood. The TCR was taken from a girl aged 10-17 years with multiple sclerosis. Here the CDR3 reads CASTLDKNTEAFF. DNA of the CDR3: TGTGCCAGCACCTTGGACAAGAACACTGAAGCTTTCTTT.